The next 21 T cell receptor beta chains were all read from a single sample in a study of T-cell memory formation after mild COVID-19 (dated by TCRdb to 2020 to 2022). Libraries were built with 5' RACE. Instrument used: Illumina NovaSeq 6000. TCRdb reran the public reads through fastp at Q25 and MiXCR, keeping productive beta chains. Entries that share a CDR3 protein sequence are merged under the most common genes and DNA. Within this sample are about 610,000 distinct CDR3 sequences, with roughly a sixth of them counted one time only. The ten top clones hold about 7.5% of the sample. The sequenced sample consisted of PBMCs or a T cell subset sorted from them (not recorded which). These receptors were obtained from an adult woman who had mild COVID-19 (a few samples of this study predate the infection). The sample titles of this study are shuffled in the database, so cell type and time point are left out; the donor was told from shared clones.

This clonotype has just a few counts. The chain employs TRBV10-3 and TRBJ2-7; tentative D call: TRBD2 (5 bases). CDR1 is ENHRY, CDR2 SYGVKD, per germline. V was clipped by 0 bases and J by 9 bases, with 12 bases between them. This CDR3 spans 13 amino acids. CDR3 amino acids: CAISESGGAAQYF. CDR3 DNA sequence: TGTGCCATCAGTGAGTCAGGTGGAGCGGCGCAGTACTTC.

This clonotype was seen only a few times. The CDR3 coding sequence is TGTGCCAGCAGCTTCGGGACAGGGTCGAACACCATATATTTT. It is translated as CASSFGTGSNTIYF. The V gene is TRBV11-2, the J gene TRBJ1-3; 9 bases fit TRBD1. Germline trimming cut 3 bases from V and 7 bases from J; bases unmatched to any gene: 4. This CDR3 comprises 14 residues. Germline CDR1 is SGHAT and CDR2 is FQNNGV.

The chain joins TRBV4-1 to TRBJ2-2; no reliable D call. Germline CDR1 is MGHRA and CDR2 is YSYEKL. Trimming pared 1 base from V and 6 bases from J, leaving 12 bases between. The CDR3 sequence is 15 residues long. Here the CDR3 reads CASSQARGVAGELFF. In DNA form, the CDR3 reads TGCGCCAGCAGCCAAGCCCGTGGGGTGGCCGGGGAGCTGTTTTTT.

CDR3 DNA: TGTGCCAGCAGCTTAAGTCCTCCCGGGGAGCTGTTTTTT. Translating it yields CASSLSPPGELFF. The chain carries TRBV7-6 and TRBJ2-2, with no clear D. This CDR3 spans 13 amino acids. V was clipped by 2 bases and J by 6 bases, with 7 bases between them. Germline values: CDR1 SGHVS, CDR2 FNYEAQ.

The chain couples TRBV2 to TRBJ1-3; 7 bases are a match to TRBD1. Germline V lookup: CDR1 SNHLY, CDR2 FYNNEI. V lost 6 bases to trimming and J lost 0 bases; unmatched junction nucleotides: 8. The CDR3 is 16 amino acids. The CDR3, as DNA: TGTGCCAGCAGGTTGGGACAGTTCTTCTCTGGAAACACCATATATTTT. Translation gives CASRLGQFFSGNTIYF.

In its sample, this clonotype was seen a few times. The chain recombines TRBV6-2 or TRBV6-3 with TRBJ2-3; D call uncertain. The V and J ends lost 6 bases and 0 bases respectively, with 10 bases between them. This CDR3 has 14 amino acids. CDR1 MNHEY and CDR2 SVGEGT come from the germline V gene. CDR3 residues: CASSRERSTDTQYF. In DNA, the CDR3 is TGTGCCAGCAGCCGCGAGCGAAGCACAGATACGCAGTATTTT.

The chain carries TRBV15 and TRBJ2-1; TRBD1 matches at 12 bases. CDR3 length: 16 residues. V was clipped by 1 base and J by 9 bases; unmatched bases: 7. Germline-derived CDR1 and CDR2 are LNHNV and YYDKDF (reference sequence). In DNA, the CDR3 is TGTGCCACCAGCAGAGGCCCCGGGACAGGGGGCGCTGAGCAGTTCTTC. It specifies CATSRGPGTGGAEQFF.

This clonotype came up a few times. The rearrangement uses TRBV27 and TRBJ2-7, with TRBD1 matching over 7 bases. The germline V gene encodes CDR1 MNHEY and CDR2 SMNVEV (reference sequence). This CDR3 has 17 residues. The ends lost 0 bases at V and 3 bases at J; junction bases unmatched: 11. The CDR3 reads CASSLSPSPGQYYEQYF. CDR3 bases: TGTGCCAGCAGTTTATCCCCCTCGCCGGGACAGTACTACGAGCAGTACTTC.

This clonotype came up a few times. The rearrangement joins TRBV12-3 or TRBV12-4 to TRBJ2-3, with D unclear. The CDR3 length is 13 residues. V dropped 5 bases and J dropped 3 bases, with 9 bases sitting between them. The CDR3 DNA sequence: TGTGCCAGCAGTACGGAGAGGACAGATACGCAGTATTTT. Amino acid sequence: CASSTERTDTQYF.

This clonotype has more than one count but fewer than ten. This sequence joins TRBV7-9 and TRBJ2-7; 9 bases align to TRBD2. The CDR3 consists of 14 residues. V dropped 7 bases and J dropped 6; count of bases not matched to a gene: 10. CDR1 SEHNR and CDR2 FQNEAQ come from the germline V gene (reference sequence). CDR3 residues: CASTLSGRMGEQYF. CDR3 in DNA: TGTGCCAGCACCCTTAGCGGGAGAATGGGCGAGCAGTACTTC.

This clonotype has only a few counts. The chain's CDR3 is CASRTSGRQHNEQFF. The CDR3 DNA reads TGTGCCAGCAGAACTAGCGGGAGGCAGCACAATGAGCAGTTCTTC. J is TRBJ2-1 and V is TRBV12-3 or TRBV12-4; 12 bases align to TRBD2. After removal of 6 bases from V and 5 bases from J, the junction contained 5 bases not matched to a gene. The CDR3 loop spans 15 amino acids.

This chain links TRBV7-9 with TRBJ1-1; D is ambiguous. V was pared by 9 bases and J by 0 bases, with 8 bases between. Germline V CDR1 and CDR2: SEHNR, FQNEAQ (reference sequence). The CDR3 covers 12 residues. CDR3 loop: CASIDLNTEAFF. The CDR3, as DNA: TGTGCCAGTATCGACCTGAACACTGAAGCTTTCTTT.

The chain combines TRBV7-6 with TRBJ2-7, with 7 bases identical to TRBD1. The CDR3 contains 14 residues. With V trimmed by 1 base and J by 6 bases, 6 bases remained unmatched. From germline, CDR1 is SGHVS and CDR2 FNYEAQ. DNA of the CDR3: TGTGCCAGCAGCTTAGGCCAGACAGGGCCCGAGCAGTACTTC. Translated: CASSLGQTGPEQYF.

This clonotype was recorded a few times. The rearrangement links TRBV12-3 or TRBV12-4 to TRBJ2-3; 11 bases agree with TRBD2. The CDR3 has 14 residues. J was trimmed by 4 bases and V by 5 bases; bases with no gene match: 2. DNA for the CDR3: TGTGCCAGCAGTCCTAGCGGGGGGCCAGATACGCAGTATTTT. The encoded protein is CASSPSGGPDTQYF.

As DNA, the CDR3 is TGTGCCAGCAGCTTAGCTAGTTGGCGCGCTGAAGCTTTCTTT. This codes for CASSLASWRAEAFF. The chain employs TRBV7-8 and TRBJ1-1; D is ambiguous. The CDR3 covers 14 residues. Germline V gene sequence: CDR1 SGHVS, CDR2 FQNEAQ. The V end was cut by 0 bases, the J end by 6 bases, with 11 bases between.

J is TRBJ2-4 and V is TRBV4-2; D gene uncertain. CDR1 is LGHNA, CDR2 YNFKEQ, per germline. Between the trimmed V and J ends, which lost 4 bases and 0 bases, there was a span of 7 bases. The CDR3 extends over 14 amino acids. The CDR3 DNA reads TGTGCCAGCAGCCGAGACTCAGCCAAAAACATTCAGTACTTC. This gives the protein CASSRDSAKNIQYF.

The CDR3 DNA is TGCAGTGCCTACAGCTCTAGGACATCGAACACTGAAGCTTTCTTT. Amino acid sequence: CSAYSSRTSNTEAFF. V gene TRBV20-1 combines with J gene TRBJ1-1; perhaps TRBD1 as D (5 bases). V was pared by 6 bases and J by 1 base, with 18 bases between. CDR3 size: 15 residues. Germline V CDR1 and CDR2: DFQATT, SNEGSKA (reference sequence).

The table lists this clonotype with a few counts. The rearrangement links TRBV20-1 to TRBJ2-3, with 12 bases lining up with TRBD2. The CDR3 has 19 amino acids. The germline V gene has CDR1 DFQATT and CDR2 SNEGSKA (reference sequence). Trimming at V came to 1 base and at J to 1 base, leaving 12 bases not matched to a gene. In DNA, the CDR3 is TGCAGTGCTAGAGGGCGTACTAGCGGGGGGCGACGGGGCACAGATACGCAGTATTTT. It codes for CSARGRTSGGRRGTDTQYF.

The CDR3 DNA follows: TGCGCCAGCAGCCGAGACAGGGGGCGCCTCCTTTCCTACGAGCAGTACTTC. This translates into CASSRDRGRLLSYEQYF. The chain is built from TRBV5-1 and TRBJ2-7, with 10 bases fitting TRBD1. Germline CDR1 is SGHRS and CDR2 is YFSETQ. The CDR3 loop spans 17 amino acids. J was trimmed by 1 base and V by 4 bases; bases with no gene match: 11.

V and J are TRBV6-1 and TRBJ2-3; possible D gene TRBD2, 6 bases. The CDR3 has 13 amino acids. V lost 4 bases, J lost 9 bases, and 14 bases lay in between. Per the germline V gene, CDR1 is MNHNS and CDR2 is SASEGT. As DNA, the CDR3 is TGTGCCAGCAGTGTAGGGACTCCTGGAACGCAGTATTTT. Translated, it gives CASSVGTPGTQYF.

A few counts support this clonotype. The chain has TRBV6-1 and TRBJ1-5; 7 nucleotides line up with TRBD1. From germline, CDR1 is MNHNS and CDR2 SASEGT. CDR3 length: 17 amino acids. The V segment lost 2 bases and the J segment 6 bases; nucleotides outside the gene matches: 13. DNA of the CDR3: TGTGCCAGCAGTGAACCGCTACAGGGGCGTAGTTTTCAGCCCCAGCATTTT. Translation gives CASSEPLQGRSFQPQHF.